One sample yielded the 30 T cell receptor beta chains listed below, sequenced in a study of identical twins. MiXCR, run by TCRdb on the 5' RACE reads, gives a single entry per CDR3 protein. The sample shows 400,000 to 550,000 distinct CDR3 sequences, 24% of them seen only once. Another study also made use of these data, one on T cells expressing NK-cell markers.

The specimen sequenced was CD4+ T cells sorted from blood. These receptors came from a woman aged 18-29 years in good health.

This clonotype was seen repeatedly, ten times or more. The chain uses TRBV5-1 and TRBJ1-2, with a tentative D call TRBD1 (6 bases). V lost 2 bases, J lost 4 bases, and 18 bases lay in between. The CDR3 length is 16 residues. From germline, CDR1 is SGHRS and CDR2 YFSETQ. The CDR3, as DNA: TGCGCCAGCAGCTTACAAACAGGGATCGTACCCTATGGCTACACCTTC. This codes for CASSLQTGIVPYGYTF. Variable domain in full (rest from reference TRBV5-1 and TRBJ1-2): KAGVTQTPRYLIKTRGQQVTLSCSPISGHRSVSWYQQTPGQGLQFLFEYFSETQRNKGNFPGRFSGRQFSNSRSEMNVSTLELGDSALYLCASSLQTGIVPYGYTFGSGTRLTVV.

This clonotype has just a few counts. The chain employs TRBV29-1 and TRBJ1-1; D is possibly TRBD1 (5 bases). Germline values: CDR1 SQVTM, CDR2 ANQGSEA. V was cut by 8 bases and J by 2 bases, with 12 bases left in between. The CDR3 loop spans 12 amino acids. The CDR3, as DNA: TGCAGCTCGGGGCTTGCTAACACTGAAGCTTTCTTT. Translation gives CSSGLANTEAFF. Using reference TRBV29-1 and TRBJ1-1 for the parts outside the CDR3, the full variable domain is SAVISQKPSRDICQRGTSLTIQCQVDSQVTMMFWYRQQPGQSLTLIATANQGSEATYESGFVIDKFPISRPNLTFSTLTVSNMSPEDSSIYLCSSGLANTEAFFGQGTRLTVV.

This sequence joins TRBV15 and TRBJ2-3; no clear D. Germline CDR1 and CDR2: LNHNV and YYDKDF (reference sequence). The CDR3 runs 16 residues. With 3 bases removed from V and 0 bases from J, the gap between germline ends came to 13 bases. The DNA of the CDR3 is TGTGCCACCAGCAGTTCTAGAATAGGGAGCACAGATACGCAGTATTTT. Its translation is CATSSSRIGSTDTQYF.

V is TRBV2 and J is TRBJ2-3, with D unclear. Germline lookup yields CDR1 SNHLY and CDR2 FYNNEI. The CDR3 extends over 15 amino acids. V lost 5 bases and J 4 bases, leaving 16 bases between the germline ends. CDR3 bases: TGTGCCAGCAGTCGACTGGCCCCCAGGTCAGATACGCAGTATTTT. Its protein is CASSRLAPRSDTQYF. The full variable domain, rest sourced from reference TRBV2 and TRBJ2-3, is EPEVTQTPSHQVTQMGQEVILRCVPISNHLYFYWYRQILGQKVEFLVSFYNNEISEKSEIFDDQFSVERPDGSNFTLKIRSTKLEDSAMYFCASSRLAPRSDTQYFGPGTRLTVL.

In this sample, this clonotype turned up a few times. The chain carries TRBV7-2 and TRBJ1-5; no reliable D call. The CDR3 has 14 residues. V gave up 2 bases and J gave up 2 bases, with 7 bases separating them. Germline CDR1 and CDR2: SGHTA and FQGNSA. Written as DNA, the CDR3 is TGTGCCAGCAGCTTAAATCCGGGCAATCAGCCCCAGCATTTT. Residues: CASSLNPGNQPQHF.

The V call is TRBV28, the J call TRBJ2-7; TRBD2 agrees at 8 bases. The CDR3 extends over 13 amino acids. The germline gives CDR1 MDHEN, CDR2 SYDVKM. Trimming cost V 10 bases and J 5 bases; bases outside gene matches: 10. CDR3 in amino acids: CAINGGARDEQYF. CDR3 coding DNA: TGTGCCATTAACGGGGGGGCGAGGGACGAGCAGTACTTC.

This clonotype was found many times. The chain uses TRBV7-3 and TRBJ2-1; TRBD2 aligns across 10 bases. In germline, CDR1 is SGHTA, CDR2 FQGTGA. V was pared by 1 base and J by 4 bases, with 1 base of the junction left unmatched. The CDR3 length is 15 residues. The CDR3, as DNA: TGTGCCAGCAGCTTAAATAGCGGGGGGTACAATGAGCAGTTCTTC. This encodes CASSLNSGGYNEQFF.

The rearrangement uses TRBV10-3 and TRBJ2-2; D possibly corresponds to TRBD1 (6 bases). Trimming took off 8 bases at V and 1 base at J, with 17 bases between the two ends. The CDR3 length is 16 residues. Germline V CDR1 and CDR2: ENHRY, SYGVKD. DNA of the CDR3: TGTGCCATCCACACTTCGGACAGCCTGAACACCGGGGAGCTGTTTTTT. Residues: CAIHTSDSLNTGELFF.

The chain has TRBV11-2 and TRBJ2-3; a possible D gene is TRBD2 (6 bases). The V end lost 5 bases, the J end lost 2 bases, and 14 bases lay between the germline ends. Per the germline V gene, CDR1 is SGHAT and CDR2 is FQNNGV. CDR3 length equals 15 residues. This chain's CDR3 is CASSQTSGDTDTQYF. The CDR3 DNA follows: TGTGCCAGCAGCCAGACGTCGGGGGACACAGATACGCAGTATTTT.

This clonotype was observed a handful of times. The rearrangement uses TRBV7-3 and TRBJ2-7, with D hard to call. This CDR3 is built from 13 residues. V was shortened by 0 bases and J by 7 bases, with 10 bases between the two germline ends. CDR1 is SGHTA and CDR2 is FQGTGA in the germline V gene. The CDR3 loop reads CASSLTFADEQYF. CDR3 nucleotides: TGTGCCAGCAGCTTAACTTTCGCAGATGAGCAGTACTTC.

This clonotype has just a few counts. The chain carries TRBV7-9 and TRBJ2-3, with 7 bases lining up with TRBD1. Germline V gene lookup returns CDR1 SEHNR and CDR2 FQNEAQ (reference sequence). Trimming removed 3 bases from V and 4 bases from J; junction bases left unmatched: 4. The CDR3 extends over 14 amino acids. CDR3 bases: TGTGCCAGCAGCTTGGGACAGTCGTCAGATACGCAGTATTTT. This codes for CASSLGQSSDTQYF.

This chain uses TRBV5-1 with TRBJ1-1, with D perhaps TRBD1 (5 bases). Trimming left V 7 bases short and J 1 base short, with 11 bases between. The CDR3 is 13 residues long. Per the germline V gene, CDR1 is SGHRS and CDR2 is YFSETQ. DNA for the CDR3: TGCGCCAGCTTCGCGGGGCAGAACACTGAAGCTTTCTTT. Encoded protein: CASFAGQNTEAFF. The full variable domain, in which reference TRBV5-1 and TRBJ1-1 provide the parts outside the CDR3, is KAGVTQTPRYLIKTRGQQVTLSCSPISGHRSVSWYQQTPGQGLQFLFEYFSETQRNKGNFPGRFSGRQFSNSRSEMNVSTLELGDSALYLCASFAGQNTEAFFGQGTRLTVV.

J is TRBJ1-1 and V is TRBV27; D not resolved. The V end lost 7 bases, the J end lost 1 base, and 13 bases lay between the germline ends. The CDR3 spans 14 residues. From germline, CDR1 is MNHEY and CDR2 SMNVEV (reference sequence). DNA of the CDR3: TGTGCCAGCACTCCGGGCGGGCCGAACACTGAAGCTTTCTTT. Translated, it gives CASTPGGPNTEAFF.

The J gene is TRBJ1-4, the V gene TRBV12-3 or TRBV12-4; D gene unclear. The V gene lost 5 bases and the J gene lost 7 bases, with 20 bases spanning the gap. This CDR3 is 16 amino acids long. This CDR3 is CASSPGERAGSEKLFF. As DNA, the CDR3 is TGTGCCAGCAGTCCTGGAGAGAGGGCTGGGAGTGAAAAACTGTTTTTT.

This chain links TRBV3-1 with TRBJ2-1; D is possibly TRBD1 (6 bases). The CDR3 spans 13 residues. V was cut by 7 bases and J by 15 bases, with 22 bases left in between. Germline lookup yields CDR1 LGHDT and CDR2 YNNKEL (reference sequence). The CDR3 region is CASILGAGVGGFF. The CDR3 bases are TGTGCCAGCATCCTCGGCGCAGGGGTCGGTGGGTTCTTC.

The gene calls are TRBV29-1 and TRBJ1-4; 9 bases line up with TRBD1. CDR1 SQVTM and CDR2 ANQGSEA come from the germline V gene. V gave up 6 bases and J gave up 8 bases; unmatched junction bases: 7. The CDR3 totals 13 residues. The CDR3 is CSVGEGTGEKLFF. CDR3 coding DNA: TGCAGCGTCGGCGAGGGGACAGGGGAAAAACTGTTTTTT.

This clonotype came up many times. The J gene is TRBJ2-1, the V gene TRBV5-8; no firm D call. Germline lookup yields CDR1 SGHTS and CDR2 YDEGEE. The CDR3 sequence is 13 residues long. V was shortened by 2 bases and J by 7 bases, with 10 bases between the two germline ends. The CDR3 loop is CASSFSVWNEQFF. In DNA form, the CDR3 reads TGTGCCAGCAGCTTCTCCGTCTGGAATGAGCAGTTCTTC. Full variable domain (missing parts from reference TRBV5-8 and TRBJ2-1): EAGVTQSPTHLIKTRGQQATLRCSPISGHTSVYWYQQALGLGLQFLLWYDEGEERNRGNFPPRFSGRQFPNYSSELNVNALELEDSALYLCASSFSVWNEQFFGPGTRLTVL.

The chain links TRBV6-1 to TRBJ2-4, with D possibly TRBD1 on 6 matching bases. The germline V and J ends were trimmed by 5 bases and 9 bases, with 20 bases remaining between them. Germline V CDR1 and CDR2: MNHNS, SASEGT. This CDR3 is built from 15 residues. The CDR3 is CASSPPGDRSSIQYF. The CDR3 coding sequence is TGTGCCAGCAGTCCTCCCGGTGACAGGTCTTCCATTCAGTACTTC.

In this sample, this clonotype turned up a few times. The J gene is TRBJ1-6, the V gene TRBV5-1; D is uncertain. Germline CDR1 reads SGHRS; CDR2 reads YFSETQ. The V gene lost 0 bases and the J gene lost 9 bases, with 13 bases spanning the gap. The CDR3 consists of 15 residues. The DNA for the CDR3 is TGCGCCAGCAGCTTGGCCGAGGGTCGCAGTTCACCCCTCCACTTT. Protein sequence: CASSLAEGRSSPLHF.

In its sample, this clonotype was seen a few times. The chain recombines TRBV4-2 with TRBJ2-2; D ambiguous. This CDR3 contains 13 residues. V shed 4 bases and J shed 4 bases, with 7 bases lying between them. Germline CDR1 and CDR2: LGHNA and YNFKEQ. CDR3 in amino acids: CASSPGPTGELFF. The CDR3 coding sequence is TGTGCCAGCAGCCCCGGACCCACCGGGGAGCTGTTTTTT.

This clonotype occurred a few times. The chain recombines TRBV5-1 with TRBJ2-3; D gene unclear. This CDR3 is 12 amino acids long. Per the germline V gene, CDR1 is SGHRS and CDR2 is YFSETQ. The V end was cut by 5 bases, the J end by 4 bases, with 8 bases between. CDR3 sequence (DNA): TGCGCCAGCAGTCACGACCCAGATACGCAGTATTTT. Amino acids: CASSHDPDTQYF. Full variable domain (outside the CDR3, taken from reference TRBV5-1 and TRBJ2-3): KAGVTQTPRYLIKTRGQQVTLSCSPISGHRSVSWYQQTPGQGLQFLFEYFSETQRNKGNFPGRFSGRQFSNSRSEMNVSTLELGDSALYLCASSHDPDTQYFGPGTRLTVL.

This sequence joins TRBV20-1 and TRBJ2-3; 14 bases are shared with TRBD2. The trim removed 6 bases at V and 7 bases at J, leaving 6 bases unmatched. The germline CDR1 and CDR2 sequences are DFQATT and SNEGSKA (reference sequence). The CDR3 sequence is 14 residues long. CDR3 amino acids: CSAGTSGGGNTQYF. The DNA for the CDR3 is TGCAGTGCCGGGACTAGCGGGGGAGGTAATACGCAGTATTTT.

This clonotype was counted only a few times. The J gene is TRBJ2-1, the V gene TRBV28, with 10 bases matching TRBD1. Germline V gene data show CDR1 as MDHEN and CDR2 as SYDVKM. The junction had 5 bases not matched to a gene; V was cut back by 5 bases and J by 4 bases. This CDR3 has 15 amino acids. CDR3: CASSRQGAQYNEQFF. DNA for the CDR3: TGTGCCAGCAGTAGACAGGGGGCGCAGTACAATGAGCAGTTCTTC.

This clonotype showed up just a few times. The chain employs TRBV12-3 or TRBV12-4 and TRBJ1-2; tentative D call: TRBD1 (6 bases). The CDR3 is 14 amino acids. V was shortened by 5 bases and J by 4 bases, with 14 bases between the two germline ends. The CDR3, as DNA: TGTGCCAGCAGTCCGCGGACAGAGTCCTATGGCTACACCTTC. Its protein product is CASSPRTESYGYTF.

The CDR3 sequence: CASTRIGVMNTEAFF. The CDR3 nucleotides are TGTGCCAGCACGAGAATTGGAGTGATGAACACTGAAGCTTTCTTT. The chain employs TRBV5-6 and TRBJ1-1; D unresolved. The germline CDR1 and CDR2 sequences are SGHDT and YYEEEE. Trimming shortened V by 6 bases and J by 0 bases, and 15 bases separated the two germline ends. This CDR3 has 15 residues.

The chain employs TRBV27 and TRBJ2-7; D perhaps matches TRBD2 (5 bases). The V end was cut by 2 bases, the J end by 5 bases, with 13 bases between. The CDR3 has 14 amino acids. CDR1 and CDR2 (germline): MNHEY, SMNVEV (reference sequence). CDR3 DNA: TGTGCCAGCAGTTTAGTGGGAGTTGCCCACGAGCAGTACTTC. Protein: CASSLVGVAHEQYF.

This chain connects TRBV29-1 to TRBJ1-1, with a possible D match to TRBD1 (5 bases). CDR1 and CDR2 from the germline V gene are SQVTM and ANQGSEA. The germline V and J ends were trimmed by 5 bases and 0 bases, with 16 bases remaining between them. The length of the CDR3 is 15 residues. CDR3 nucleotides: TGCAGCGTTTTGGAGACAGCTAACATGAACACTGAAGCTTTCTTT. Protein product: CSVLETANMNTEAFF.

The CDR3 here is CSARGSGTGTDTQYF. The CDR3 DNA sequence: TGCAGTGCTAGAGGCAGCGGGACGGGCACAGATACGCAGTATTTT. V and J are TRBV20-1 and TRBJ2-3; 7 bases map to TRBD2. This CDR3 contains 15 residues. CDR1 DFQATT and CDR2 SNEGSKA come from the germline V gene (reference sequence). The V gene end was trimmed by 1 base and the J gene end by 1 base; junction bases not matched to a gene: 5.

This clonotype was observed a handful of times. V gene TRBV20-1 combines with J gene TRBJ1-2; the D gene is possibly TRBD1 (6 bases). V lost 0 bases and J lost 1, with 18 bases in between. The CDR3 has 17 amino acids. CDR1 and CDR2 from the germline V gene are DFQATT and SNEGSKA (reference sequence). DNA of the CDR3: TGCAGTGCTAGAGATAGTGGGGGGGCCTCTATTAACTATGGCTACACCTTC. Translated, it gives CSARDSGGASINYGYTF.

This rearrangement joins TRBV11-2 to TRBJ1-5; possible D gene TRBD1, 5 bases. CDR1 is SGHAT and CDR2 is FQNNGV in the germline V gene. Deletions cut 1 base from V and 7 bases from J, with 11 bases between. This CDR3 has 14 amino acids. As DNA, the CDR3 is TGTGCCAGCAGCTTAGTGGGGGGGGAGCAGCCCCAGCATTTT. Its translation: CASSLVGGEQPQHF.